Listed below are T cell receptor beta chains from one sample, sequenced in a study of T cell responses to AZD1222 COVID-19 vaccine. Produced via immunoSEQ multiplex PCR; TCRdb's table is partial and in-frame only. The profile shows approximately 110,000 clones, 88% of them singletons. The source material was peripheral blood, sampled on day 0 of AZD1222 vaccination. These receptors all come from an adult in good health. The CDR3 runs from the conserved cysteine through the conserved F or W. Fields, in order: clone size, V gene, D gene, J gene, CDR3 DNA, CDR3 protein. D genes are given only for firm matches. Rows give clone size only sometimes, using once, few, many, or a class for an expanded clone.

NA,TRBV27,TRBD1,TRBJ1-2,TGTGCCAGCCGAAAGACAGGGAGTCTCTGGGGCTACACCTTC,CASRKTGSLWGYTF
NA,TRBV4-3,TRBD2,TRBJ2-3,TGCGCCAGCAGCCAAGATCCGACTAGCGGTAGCACAGATACGCAGTATTTT,CASSQDPTSGSTDTQYF
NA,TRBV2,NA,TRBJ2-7,TGTGCCAGCAGTGAGAGGGGATCCTCCTACGAGCAGTACTTC,CASSERGSSYEQYF
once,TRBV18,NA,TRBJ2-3,TGTGCCAGCTCACCGAGGGCAGGGGGGCGGACGGATACGCAGTATTTT,CASSPRAGGRTDTQYF
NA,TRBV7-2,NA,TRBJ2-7,TGTGCCAGCAGCTTCAGGTGGGACTCCTACGAGCAGTACTTC,CASSFRWDSYEQYF
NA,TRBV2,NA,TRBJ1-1,TGTGCCAGCACCAGGAGCAAGGGTGCTGAAGCTTTCTTT,CASTRSKGAEAFF
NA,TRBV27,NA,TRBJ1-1,TGTGCCAGCAGTTACCGGGGGAGCACTGAAGCTTTCTTT,CASSYRGSTEAFF
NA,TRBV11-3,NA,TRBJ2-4,TGTGCCAGCGTTTGGGACGGCGCCAAAAACATTCAGTACTTC,CASVWDGAKNIQYF
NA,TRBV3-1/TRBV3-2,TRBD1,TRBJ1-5,TGTGCCAGCAGCCACGGATATGACAGGGGGCAACGCACATCTAGCAATCAGCCCCAGCATTTT,CASSHGYDRGQRTSSNQPQHF
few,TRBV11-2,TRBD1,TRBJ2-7,TGTGCCAGCAGCCGTGGGACAGGGGCTTTCTACGAGCAGTACTTC,CASSRGTGAFYEQYF
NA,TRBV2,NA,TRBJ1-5,TGTGCCAGCAGTGGGGTAGGGGGGGGCAATCAGCCCCAGCATTTT,CASSGVGGGNQPQHF
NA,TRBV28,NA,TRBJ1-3,TGTGCCAGCATTGAGGGTTCTGGAAACACCATATATTTT,CASIEGSGNTIYF
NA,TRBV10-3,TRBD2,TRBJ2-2,TGTGCCATCAGTGGGGGACTAGCGTCTTCCGGGGAGCTGTTTTTT,CAISGGLASSGELFF
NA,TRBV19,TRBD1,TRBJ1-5,TGTGCCAGTAGTTTCAGGACAGGGGGCTCAGGTAACAATCAGCCCCAGCATTTT,CASSFRTGGSGNNQPQHF
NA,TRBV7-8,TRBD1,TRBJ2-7,TGTGCCAGCAGCCCCCCCCCGGGACAGGGTACCTACGAGCAGTACTTC,CASSPPPGQGTYEQYF
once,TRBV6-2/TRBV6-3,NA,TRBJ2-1,TGTGCCAGCAGTGTCCGACTGGGTCCTAAGTTCTTC,CASSVRLGPKFF
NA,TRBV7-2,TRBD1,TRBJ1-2,TGTGCCAGCAGCTCCTCAGGACAGGGGAATGGCTACACCTTC,CASSSSGQGNGYTF
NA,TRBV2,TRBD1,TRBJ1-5,TGTGCCAGCAGGGCCGGGACAGGGGGCCGGATGCATTTT,CASRAGTGGRMHF
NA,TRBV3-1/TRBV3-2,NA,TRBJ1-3,TGTGCCAGCAGCCAATGGGGTACCGGAAACACCATATATTTT,CASSQWGTGNTIYF
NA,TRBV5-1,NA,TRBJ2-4,TGCGCCAGCAGCTTGGATGGGTATGTGGCCAAAAACATTCAGTACTTC,CASSLDGYVAKNIQYF
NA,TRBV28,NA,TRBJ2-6,TGTGCCAGCAGTTCCCCCGGGACTGGGGCCAACGTCCTGACTTTC,CASSSPGTGANVLTF
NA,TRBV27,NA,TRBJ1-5,TGTGCCAGCAGTTTCCAGGTTTATCAGCCCCAGCATTTT,CASSFQVYQPQHF
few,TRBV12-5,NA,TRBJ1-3,TGTGCTAGTGGTTCGGACTTGTATGGAAACACCATATATTTT,CASGSDLYGNTIYF
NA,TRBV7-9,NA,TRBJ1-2,TGTGCCAGCAGCTTAGAGCCGCTCGGGGGCTACACCTTC,CASSLEPLGGYTF
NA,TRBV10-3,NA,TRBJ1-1,TGTGCCATCAGTGAGTGGGGGACTGAAGCTTTCTTT,CAISEWGTEAFF
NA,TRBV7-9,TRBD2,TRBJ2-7,TGTGCCAGCAGCGGTACTAGCGGGGGGGCATCTGGCGAGCAGTACTTC,CASSGTSGGASGEQYF
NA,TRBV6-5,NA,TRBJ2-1,TGTGCCAGCAGTTACGAGGCCCCTCCGGCGTACAATGAGCAGTTCTTC,CASSYEAPPAYNEQFF
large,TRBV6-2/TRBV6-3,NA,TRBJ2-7,TGTGCCAGCAGTTCCCGTGACCTCCTACCGGGACTTTACGAGCAGTACTTC,CASSSRDLLPGLYEQYF
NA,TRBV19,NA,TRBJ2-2,TGTGCCAGCGAACCGGGGACGGTCGGGGAGCTGTTTTTT,CASEPGTVGELFF
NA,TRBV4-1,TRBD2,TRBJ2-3,TGCGCCAGCAGCCACCCCGGGACTAGATACACAGATACGCAGTATTTT,CASSHPGTRYTDTQYF
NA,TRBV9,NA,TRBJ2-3,TGTGCCAGCAGCGTATCTAGCGTAGGCACAGATACGCAGTATTTT,CASSVSSVGTDTQYF
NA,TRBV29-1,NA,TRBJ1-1,TGCAGCGCAGTTTCCTTGGGGACTGAAGCTTTCTTT,CSAVSLGTEAFF
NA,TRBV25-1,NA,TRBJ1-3,TGTGCCAGCACCAGTGATGGAAACACCATATATTTT,CASTSDGNTIYF
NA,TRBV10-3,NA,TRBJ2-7,TGTGCCATCGGGTCACAGGCCATAACCTACGAGCAGTACTTC,CAIGSQAITYEQYF
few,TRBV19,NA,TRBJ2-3,TGTGCCAGTAGTGGGCAGTCTAGCACAGATACGCAGTATTTT,CASSGQSSTDTQYF
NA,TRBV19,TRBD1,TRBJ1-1,TGTGCCAGCGGGGACAGGGGGGCCATGAACACTGAAGCTTTCTTT,CASGDRGAMNTEAFF
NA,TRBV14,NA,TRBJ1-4,TGTGCCAGCAGCGGACCAAATGAAAAACTGTTTTTT,CASSGPNEKLFF
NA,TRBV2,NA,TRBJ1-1,TGTGCCAGCAGTGAACGGTGGGACACTGAAGCTTTCTTT,CASSERWDTEAFF
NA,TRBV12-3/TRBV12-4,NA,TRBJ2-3,TGTGCCAGCAGTTCTCCCGGGGCAGATACGCAGTATTTT,CASSSPGADTQYF
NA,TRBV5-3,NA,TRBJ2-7,TGTGCCAGAAGCTTGGCCGAGGGCGCCAGCTCCTACGAGCAGTACTTC,CARSLAEGASSYEQYF
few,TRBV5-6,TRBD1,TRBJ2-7,TGTGCCAGCAGCTGGGGACAGGGCCCCTACGAGCAGTACTTC,CASSWGQGPYEQYF
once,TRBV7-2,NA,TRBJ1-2,TGTGCCAGCAGCTTCTCGGAGCGTGGCTACACCTTC,CASSFSERGYTF
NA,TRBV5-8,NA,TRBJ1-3,TGTGCCAGCAGCCTCGGGATCTCTGGAAACACCATATATTTT,CASSLGISGNTIYF
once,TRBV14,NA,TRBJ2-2,TGTGCCAGCAGCCAAGTGGGGGGAACCGGGGAGCTGTTTTTT,CASSQVGGTGELFF
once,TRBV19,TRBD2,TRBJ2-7,TGTGCCAGTAGTATATACGCGGGGGGGTTCTACGAGCAGTACTTC,CASSIYAGGFYEQYF
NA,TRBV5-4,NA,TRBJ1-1,TGTGCCAGCAGCTTAAACCAGGGGAACACTGAAGCTTTCTTT,CASSLNQGNTEAFF
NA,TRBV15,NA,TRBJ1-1,TGTGCCACCAGCAGAGTGCTTTCCGTAGCTTTCTTT,CATSRVLSVAFF
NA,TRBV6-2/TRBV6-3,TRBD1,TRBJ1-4,TGTGCCAGCAGTTGGACAGGCCAGGAAAAACTGTTTTTT,CASSWTGQEKLFF
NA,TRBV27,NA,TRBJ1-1,TGTGCCAGCAGTTTCGGGCAGAGAACTGAAGCTTTCTTT,CASSFGQRTEAFF